The 14 T cell receptor beta chains below were found in one sample sequenced in a study of regulatory T cells in long-lasting Graves disease. Time point meaning: newly diagnosed GD, antithyroid drugs for less than 3 months. From RNA extracted from PBMCs, the TCR library was made. Relying on iRepertoire HTBI primers and Arm-PCR of CDR3 regions, the team built TCR beta libraries. TCRdb recomputed calls from the multiplex PCR reads with MiXCR, one row per CDR3 protein. The top ten clones hold almost 9% of a sample with some 490,000 distinct CDR3 sequences, 12% of them seen once. The same sample was also studied in work on T cells in Graves' hyperthyroidism and ophthalmopathy.

The specimen comprised peripheral blood mononuclear cells (PBMCs), sampled at new diagnosis, from a patient treated with antithyroid drugs. Every receptor here comes from a woman aged 25 to 39 with Graves disease.

The J gene is TRBJ2-1, the V gene TRBV7-2, with D hard to call. Trimming shortened V by 1 base and J by 8 bases, and 12 bases separated the two germline ends. The germline CDR1 and CDR2 sequences are SGHTA and FQGNSA. The length of the CDR3 is 14 residues. In nucleotides, the CDR3 is TGTGCCAGCAGCTTAGTCCCCCTCCGATATGAGCAGTTCTTC. Translation: CASSLVPLRYEQFF.

This clonotype was seen a few times. The chain uses TRBV19 and TRBJ1-1; D is possibly TRBD1 (5 bases). In germline, CDR1 is LNHDA, CDR2 SQIVND (reference sequence). There are 15 residues in the CDR3. V dropped 6 bases and J dropped 4 bases, with 18 bases sitting between them. The CDR3 reads CASSIRARGGTEAFF. CDR3 DNA: TGTGCCAGTAGCATCCGGGCAAGGGGAGGCACTGAAGCTTTCTTT.

Points on this clonotype: The germline gene is not matched at one end of the junction; a read error may be the cause. The rearrangement uses TRBV28 and TRBJ1-2; TRBD1 matches at 12 bases. Germline lookup yields CDR1 MDHEN and CDR2 SYDVKM. The CDR3 is made up of 15 amino acids. Here the CDR3 reads CAISLPGQGAFGYTF. The CDR3, as DNA: TGTGCCATCAGTCTACCGGGACAGGGGGCTTTCGGCTACACCTTC.

This clonotype was seen many times. The V call is TRBV6-1, the J call TRBJ1-5; D might be TRBD1 (5 bases). Germline CDR1 and CDR2: MNHNS and SASEGT. The V and J ends lost 7 bases and 4 bases respectively, with 29 bases between them. This CDR3 spans 19 amino acids. The CDR3 bases are TGTGCCAGCACCCAGGGAGGTATTACCGGGGCCAAAGGAAATCAGCCCCAGCATTTT. It specifies CASTQGGITGAKGNQPQHF.

There are many counts of this clonotype. The V call is TRBV6-2 or TRBV6-3, the J call TRBJ2-2, with 12 bases identical to TRBD2. CDR3 length: 22 residues. J was trimmed by 2 bases and V by 2 bases; bases with no gene match: 18. Germline V gene lookup returns CDR1 MNHEY and CDR2 SVGEGT. Here the CDR3 DNA reads TGTGCCAGCAGTTACCCTAGCGGGAGGGCAGAGGCCCCTTCGTTCAACACCGGGGAGCTGTTTTTT. It specifies CASSYPSGRAEAPSFNTGELFF.

There are many counts of this clonotype. A read error may account for a junction end that differs from germline. The CDR3 DNA reads as TGTGCCAGCAGTCTGGACAGGGGGAACACTGAAGCTTTCTTT. The encoded protein is CASSLDRGNTEAFF. The chain joins TRBV5-1 to TRBJ1-1; 9 positions match TRBD1. The CDR3 is made up of 14 amino acids. Germline CDR1 and CDR2: SGHRS and YFSETQ. Full variable domain (outside the CDR3, taken from reference TRBV5-1 and TRBJ1-1): KAGVTQTPRYLIKTRGQQVTLSCSPISGHRSVSWYQQTPGQGLQFLFEYFSETQRNKGNFPGRFSGRQFSNSRSEMNVSTLELGDSALYLCASSLDRGNTEAFFGQGTRLTVV.

The J gene is TRBJ2-5, the V gene TRBV12-3 or TRBV12-4; D not resolved. This CDR3 has 14 amino acids. With 6 bases removed from V and 11 bases from J, the gap between germline ends came to 22 bases. CDR3 region: CASRDLGSGNEQYF. The CDR3 nucleotides read TGTGCCAGCAGAGACCTTGGATCCGGCAATGAGCAGTACTTC.

In its sample, this clonotype was seen many times. The chain carries TRBV12-3 or TRBV12-4 and TRBJ2-7; 7 bases line up with TRBD1. J gave up 1 base and V 5 bases, and 5 bases lay outside the gene matches. The CDR3 consists of 14 residues. The chain's CDR3 is CASSQPGQSYEQYF. CDR3 coding DNA: TGTGCCAGCAGTCAACCGGGACAGTCCTACGAGCAGTACTTC.

Many counts were recorded for this clonotype. The V and J genes are TRBV5-1 and TRBJ2-1, with D perhaps given as TRBD1 or TRBD2 (5 bases each). Trimming shortened V by 3 bases and J by 12 bases, and 22 bases separated the two germline ends. The CDR3 runs 15 residues. Germline V gives CDR1 SGHRS, CDR2 YFSETQ. The CDR3 loop reads CASSSGPQQGDVQFF. Written as DNA, the CDR3 is TGCGCCAGCAGCTCGGGACCCCAACAAGGCGATGTGCAGTTCTTC.

The sample holds many counts of this clonotype. This chain joins TRBV11-3 and TRBJ2-5; 9 bases line up with TRBD1. V was clipped by 5 bases and J by 6 bases; unmatched bases: 4. CDR3 length: 13 residues. Germline CDR1 reads SGHNT; CDR2 reads YENEEA. CDR3 amino acids: CASSPGTGKTQYF. The CDR3 region has the DNA TGTGCCAGCAGCCCCGGGACAGGGAAGACCCAGTACTTC.

The table lists this clonotype with many counts. The chain couples TRBV28 to TRBJ1-5; D may be TRBD1 (5 bases). Germline loops: CDR1 MDHEN, CDR2 SYDVKM. V was cut by 4 bases and J by 4 bases, with 14 bases left in between. CDR3 length equals 15 residues. In DNA, the CDR3 is TGTGCCAGCAGTTACCTGGTGTCAGGGAATCAGCCCCAGCATTTT. Encoded protein: CASSYLVSGNQPQHF.

This clonotype was counted ten times or more. The rearrangement links TRBV24-1 to TRBJ2-1; possibly TRBD1 for D (5 bases). Trimming cost V 5 bases and J 0 bases, with 19 bases left between them. CDR1 is KGHDR, CDR2 SFDVKD, per germline. The CDR3 consists of 18 residues. CDR3 sequence: CATSGLWTRNSSYNEQFF. The DNA for the CDR3 is TGTGCCACCAGTGGTCTATGGACAAGGAATAGCTCCTACAATGAGCAGTTCTTC.

This clonotype occurred many times. V and J are TRBV15 and TRBJ2-2; tentatively, D is TRBD1 (5 bases). Between the trimmed V and J ends, which lost 3 bases and 2 bases, there was a span of 13 bases. Per the germline V gene, CDR1 is LNHNV and CDR2 is YYDKDF (reference sequence). The CDR3 totals 16 residues. The CDR3 sequence is CATSSGMTANTGELFF. The CDR3 DNA follows: TGTGCCACCAGCAGCGGAATGACAGCAAACACCGGGGAGCTGTTTTTT.

The chain combines TRBV20-1 with TRBJ1-5, with a possible D match to TRBD1 (5 bases). Germline V gives CDR1 DFQATT, CDR2 SNEGSKA (reference sequence). The CDR3 sequence is 14 residues long. The V end was cut by 1 base, the J end by 3 bases, with 10 bases between. This CDR3 reads CSARVTGHNQPQHF. CDR3 sequence (DNA): TGCAGTGCTAGAGTCACAGGCCACAATCAGCCCCAGCATTTT.